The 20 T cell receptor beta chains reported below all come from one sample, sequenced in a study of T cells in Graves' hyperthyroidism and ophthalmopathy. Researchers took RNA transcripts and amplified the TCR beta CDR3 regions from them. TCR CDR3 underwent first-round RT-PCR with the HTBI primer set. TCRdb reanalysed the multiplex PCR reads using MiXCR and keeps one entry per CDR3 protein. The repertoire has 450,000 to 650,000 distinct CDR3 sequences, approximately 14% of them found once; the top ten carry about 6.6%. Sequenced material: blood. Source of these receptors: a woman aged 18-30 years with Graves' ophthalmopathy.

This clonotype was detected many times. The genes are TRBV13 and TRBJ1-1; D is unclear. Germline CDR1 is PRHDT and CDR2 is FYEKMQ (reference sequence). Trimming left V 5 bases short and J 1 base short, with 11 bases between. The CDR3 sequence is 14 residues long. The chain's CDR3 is CASSQPWTNTEAFF. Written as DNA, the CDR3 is TGTGCCAGCAGCCAACCGTGGACGAACACTGAAGCTTTCTTT. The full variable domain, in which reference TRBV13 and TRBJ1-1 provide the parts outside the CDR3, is AAGVIQSPRHLIKEKRETATLKCYPIPRHDTVYWYQQGPGQDPQFLISFYEKMQSDKGSIPDRFSAQQFSDYHSELNMSSLELGDSALYFCASSQPWTNTEAFFGQGTRLTVV.

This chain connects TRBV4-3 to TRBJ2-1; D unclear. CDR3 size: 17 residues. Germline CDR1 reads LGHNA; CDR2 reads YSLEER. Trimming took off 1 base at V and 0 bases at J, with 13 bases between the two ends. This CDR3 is CASSQGGSLYSYNEQFF. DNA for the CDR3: TGCGCCAGCAGCCAAGGCGGCAGCCTTTACTCCTACAATGAGCAGTTCTTC.

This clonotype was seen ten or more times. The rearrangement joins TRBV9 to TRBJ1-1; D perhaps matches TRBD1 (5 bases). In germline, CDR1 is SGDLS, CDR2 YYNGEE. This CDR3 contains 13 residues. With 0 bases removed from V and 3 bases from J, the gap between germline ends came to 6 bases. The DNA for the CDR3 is TGTGCCAGCAGCGTAGGAGGGGACACTGAAGCTTTCTTT. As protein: CASSVGGDTEAFF. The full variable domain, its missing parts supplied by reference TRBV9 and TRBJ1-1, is DSGVTQTPKHLITATGQRVTLRCSPRSGDLSVYWYQQSLDQGLQFLIQYYNGEERAKGNILERFSAQQFPDLHSELNLSSLELGDSALYFCASSVGGDTEAFFGQGTRLTVV.

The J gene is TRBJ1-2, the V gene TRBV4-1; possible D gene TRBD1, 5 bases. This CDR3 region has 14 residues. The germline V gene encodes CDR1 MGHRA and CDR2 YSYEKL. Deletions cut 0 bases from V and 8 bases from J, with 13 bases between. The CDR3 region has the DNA TGCGCCAGCAGCCAAGAACGGGTTCAGGGCGGCTACACCTTC. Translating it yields CASSQERVQGGYTF.

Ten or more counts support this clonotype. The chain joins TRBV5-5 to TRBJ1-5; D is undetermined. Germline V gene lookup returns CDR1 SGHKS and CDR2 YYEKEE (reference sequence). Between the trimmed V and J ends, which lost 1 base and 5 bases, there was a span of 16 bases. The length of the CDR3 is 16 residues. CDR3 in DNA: TGTGCCAGCAGCTTGAGGGCAGGCCTCTGGGATCAGCCCCAGCATTTT. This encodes CASSLRAGLWDQPQHF.

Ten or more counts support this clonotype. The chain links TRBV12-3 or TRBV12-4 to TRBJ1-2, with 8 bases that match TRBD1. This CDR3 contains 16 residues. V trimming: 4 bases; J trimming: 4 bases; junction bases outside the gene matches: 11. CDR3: CASSSGQGALIYGYTF. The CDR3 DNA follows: TGTGCCAGCAGTTCGGGGCAGGGGGCGCTTATCTATGGCTACACCTTC.

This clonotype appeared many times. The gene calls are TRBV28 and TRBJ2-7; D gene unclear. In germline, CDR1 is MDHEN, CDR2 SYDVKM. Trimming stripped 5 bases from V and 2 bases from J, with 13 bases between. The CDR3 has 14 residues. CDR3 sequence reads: CASSPYDKPYEQYF. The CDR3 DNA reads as TGTGCCAGCAGTCCATACGACAAGCCCTACGAGCAGTACTTC.

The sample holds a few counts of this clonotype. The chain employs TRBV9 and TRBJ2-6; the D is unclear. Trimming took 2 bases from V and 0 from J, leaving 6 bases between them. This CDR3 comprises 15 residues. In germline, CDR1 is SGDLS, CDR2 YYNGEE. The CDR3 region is CASSVLGSGANVLTF. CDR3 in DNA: TGTGCCAGCAGCGTTTTGGGCTCTGGGGCCAACGTCCTGACTTTC.

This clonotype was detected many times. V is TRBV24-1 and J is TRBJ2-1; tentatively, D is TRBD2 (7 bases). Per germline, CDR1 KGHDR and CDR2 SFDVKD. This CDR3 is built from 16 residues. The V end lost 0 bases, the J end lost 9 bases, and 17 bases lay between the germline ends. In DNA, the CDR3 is TGTGCCACCAGTGATTTGCGGCTAGCGGAAGGGGGTGAGCAGTTCTTC. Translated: CATSDLRLAEGGEQFF.

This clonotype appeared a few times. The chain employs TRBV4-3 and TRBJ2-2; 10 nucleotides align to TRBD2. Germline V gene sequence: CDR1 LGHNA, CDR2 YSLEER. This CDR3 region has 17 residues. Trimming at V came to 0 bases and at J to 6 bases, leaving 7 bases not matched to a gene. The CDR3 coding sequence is TGCGCCAGCAGCCAAGATCCGGGGACTAGCGCGGCCGGGGAGCTGTTTTTT. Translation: CASSQDPGTSAAGELFF.

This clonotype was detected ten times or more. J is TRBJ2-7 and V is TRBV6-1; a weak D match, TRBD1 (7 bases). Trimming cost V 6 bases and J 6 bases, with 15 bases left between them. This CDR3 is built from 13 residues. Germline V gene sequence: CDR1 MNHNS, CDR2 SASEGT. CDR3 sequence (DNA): TGTGCCAGCAGATCCGGGACAGCGGGCGAGCAGTACTTC. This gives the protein CASRSGTAGEQYF.

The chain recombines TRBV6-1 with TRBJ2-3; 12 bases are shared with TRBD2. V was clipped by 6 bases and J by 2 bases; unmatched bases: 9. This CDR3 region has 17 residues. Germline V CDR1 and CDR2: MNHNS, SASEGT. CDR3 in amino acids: CASSSPRLAGATDTQYF. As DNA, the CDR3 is TGTGCCAGCAGCTCCCCCCGACTAGCGGGAGCCACAGATACGCAGTATTTT.

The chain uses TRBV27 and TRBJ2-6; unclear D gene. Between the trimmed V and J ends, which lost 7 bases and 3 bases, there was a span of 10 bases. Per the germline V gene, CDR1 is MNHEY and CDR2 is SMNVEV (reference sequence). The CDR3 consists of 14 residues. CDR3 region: CASTPGLGANVLTF. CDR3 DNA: TGTGCCAGCACCCCTGGGCTTGGGGCCAACGTCCTGACTTTC.

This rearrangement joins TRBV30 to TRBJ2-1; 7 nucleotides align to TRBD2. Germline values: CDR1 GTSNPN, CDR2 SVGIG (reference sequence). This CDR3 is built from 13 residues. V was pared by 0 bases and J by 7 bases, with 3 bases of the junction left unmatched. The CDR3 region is CAWSVAGMNEQFF. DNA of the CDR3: TGTGCCTGGAGTGTAGCGGGAATGAATGAGCAGTTCTTC.

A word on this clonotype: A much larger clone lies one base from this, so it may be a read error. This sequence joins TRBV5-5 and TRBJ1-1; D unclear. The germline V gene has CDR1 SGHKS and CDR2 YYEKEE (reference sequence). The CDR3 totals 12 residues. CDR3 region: CTSSLWASGAFF. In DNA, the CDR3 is TGTACCAGCAGCTTGTGGGCGAGTGGAGCTTTCTTT. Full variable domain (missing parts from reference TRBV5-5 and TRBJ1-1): DAGVTQSPTHLIKTRGQQVTLRCSPISGHKSVSWYQQVLGQGPQFIFQYYEKEERGRGNFPDRFSARQFPNYSSELNVNALLLGDSALYLCTSSLWASGAFFGQGTRLTVV.

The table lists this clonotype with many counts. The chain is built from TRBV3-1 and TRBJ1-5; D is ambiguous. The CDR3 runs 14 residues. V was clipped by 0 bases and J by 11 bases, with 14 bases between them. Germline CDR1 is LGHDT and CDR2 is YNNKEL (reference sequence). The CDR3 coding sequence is TGTGCCAGCAGCCAAGATCTTCGCGGAAGAGCCCAGCATTTT. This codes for CASSQDLRGRAQHF.

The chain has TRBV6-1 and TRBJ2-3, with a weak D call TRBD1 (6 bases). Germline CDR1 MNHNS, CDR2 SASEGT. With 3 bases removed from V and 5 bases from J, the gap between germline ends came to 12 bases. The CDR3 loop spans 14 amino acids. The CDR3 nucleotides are TGTGCCAGCAGTGAGGGGGCCTACCAAGATACGCAGTATTTT. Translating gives CASSEGAYQDTQYF.

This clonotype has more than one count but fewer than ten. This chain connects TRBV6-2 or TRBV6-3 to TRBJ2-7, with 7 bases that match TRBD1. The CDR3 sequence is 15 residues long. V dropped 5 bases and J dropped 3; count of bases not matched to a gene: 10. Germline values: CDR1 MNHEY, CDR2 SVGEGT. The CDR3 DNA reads TGTGCCAGCAGTCGATACAGGGGAGATTTCTACGAGCAGTACTTC. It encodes CASSRYRGDFYEQYF.

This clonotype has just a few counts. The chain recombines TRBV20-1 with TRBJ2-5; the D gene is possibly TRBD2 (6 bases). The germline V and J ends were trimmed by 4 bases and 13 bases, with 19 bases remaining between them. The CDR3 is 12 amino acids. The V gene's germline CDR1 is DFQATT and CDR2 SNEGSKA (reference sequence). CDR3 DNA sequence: TGCAGTGCTACCCCCCGGGACTCTGTTCTGTACTTC. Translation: CSATPRDSVLYF.

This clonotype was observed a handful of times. The CDR3 bases are TGTGCCAGCAGCCAGACCACGGGCTACACCTTC. This sequence encodes CASSQTTGYTF. The chain has TRBV7-2 and TRBJ1-2; D remains unclear. CDR1 SGHTA and CDR2 FQGNSA come from the germline V gene. The V end lost 5 bases, the J end lost 8 bases, and 9 bases lay between the germline ends. The length of the CDR3 is 11 residues.